Each of the 18 T cell receptor beta chains below was sequenced from the same sample in a study of T-cell memory formation after mild COVID-19. A single record per CDR3 protein comes from TCRdb applying MiXCR to the 5' RACE reads. The sample records around 50,000 distinct CDR3 sequences, roughly 27% being singletons. Sequencing was performed on PBMCs or a T cell subset sorted from them (not recorded which). Source of these receptors: a man aged 18 to 29 who had mild COVID-19 (a few samples of this study predate the infection). Cell type and time point are not known.

This chain connects TRBV6-2 or TRBV6-3 to TRBJ2-7; 7 nucleotides match TRBD1. Unmatched junction bases numbered 3, after V lost 0 bases and J lost 7 bases. CDR3 size: 13 residues. Germline V CDR1 and CDR2: MNHEY, SVGEGT. CDR3 DNA: TGTGCCAGCAGTTACTCCCCAGGGGGAGAGCAGTACTTC. Its protein is CASSYSPGGEQYF.

The table lists this clonotype with a few counts. The chain carries TRBV5-1 and TRBJ2-5; 9 bases match TRBD2. Germline CDR1 and CDR2: SGHRS and YFSETQ. This CDR3 has 15 residues. The V gene end was trimmed by 4 bases and the J gene end by 4 bases; junction bases not matched to a gene: 8. As DNA, the CDR3 is TGCGCCAGCAGCCAGAGTAGCGGGGGTGGAGAGACCCAGTACTTC. This gives the protein CASSQSSGGGETQYF. Filled out from reference TRBV5-1 and TRBJ2-5, the complete variable domain reads KAGVTQTPRYLIKTRGQQVTLSCSPISGHRSVSWYQQTPGQGLQFLFEYFSETQRNKGNFPGRFSGRQFSNSRSEMNVSTLELGDSALYLCASSQSSGGGETQYFGPGTRLLVL.

This clonotype was counted a few times. The gene calls are TRBV7-8 and TRBJ1-2; a weak D match, TRBD1 (5 bases). CDR1 is SGHVS and CDR2 is FQNEAQ in the germline V gene. The V end was cut by 1 base, the J end by 6 bases, with 12 bases between. This CDR3 comprises 14 residues. CDR3 coding DNA: TGTGCCAGCAGCTTAGGGGGCCTTACGGATGGCTACACCTTC. Translation gives CASSLGGLTDGYTF.

The chain recombines TRBV6-5 with TRBJ2-5; TRBD1 or TRBD2 may be the D gene (5 bases each). CDR1 and CDR2 (germline): MNHEY, SVGAGI. CDR3 size: 16 residues. V shed 7 bases and J shed 5 bases, with 23 bases lying between them. The DNA for the CDR3 is TGTGCCAGCAAAGGGTTATCGGGGCGTTTAAGTGAGACCCAGTACTTC. It specifies CASKGLSGRLSETQYF.

V gene TRBV5-1 combines with J gene TRBJ2-6; D remains ambiguous. The CDR3 is 13 residues long. Germline V gene sequence: CDR1 SGHRS, CDR2 YFSETQ. With 4 bases removed from V and 4 bases from J, the gap between germline ends came to 6 bases. The chain's CDR3 is CASSTSGANVLTF. CDR3 coding DNA: TGCGCCAGCAGCACATCCGGGGCCAACGTCCTGACTTTC.

This clonotype was seen a few times. The genes are TRBV4-3 and TRBJ2-3, with 11 bases fitting TRBD2. The CDR3 is 17 residues long. CDR1 and CDR2 (germline): LGHNA, YSLEER. V was pared by 0 bases and J by 2 bases, with 4 bases of the junction left unmatched. CDR3 residues: CASSQDIAGGTTDTQYF. The CDR3 nucleotides read TGCGCCAGCAGCCAAGACATAGCGGGGGGGACCACAGATACGCAGTATTTT.

This clonotype was observed a handful of times. The CDR3 sequence is CASTSGTSSSDTQYF. The CDR3 region has the DNA TGTGCCAGCACCTCCGGGACTAGCTCCTCGGATACGCAGTATTTT. The chain links TRBV12-3 or TRBV12-4 to TRBJ2-3, with 9 positions matching TRBD2. This CDR3 spans 15 amino acids. The V and J ends lost 7 bases and 6 bases, in that order; junction bases with no gene match: 11.

J is TRBJ1-6 and V is TRBV7-9, with 10 bases matching TRBD1. There are 15 residues in the CDR3. The V gene end was trimmed by 1 base and the J gene end by 7 bases; junction bases not matched to a gene: 1. From germline, CDR1 is SEHNR and CDR2 FQNEAQ (reference sequence). The CDR3 here is CASSLGQGANSPLHF. CDR3 sequence (DNA): TGTGCCAGCAGCTTAGGACAGGGGGCAAATTCACCCCTCCACTTT. The variable domain in full, completed from reference TRBV7-9 and TRBJ1-6, reads DTGVSQNPRHKITKRGQNVTFRCDPISEHNRLYWYRQTLGQGPEFLTYFQNEAQLEKSRLLSDRFSAERPKGSFSTLEIQRTEQGDSAMYLCASSLGQGANSPLHFGNGTRLTVT.

This clonotype occurred a few times. The chain has TRBV12-3 or TRBV12-4 and TRBJ2-7; 9 positions match TRBD1. V lost 5 bases and J lost 3; bases outside the gene matches: 5. This CDR3 spans 14 amino acids. The CDR3 bases are TGTGCCAGCAGTCAGGGACAGGGCCGCTACGAGCAGTACTTC. It specifies CASSQGQGRYEQYF.

This clonotype occurred a few times. The chain carries TRBV5-1 and TRBJ2-3, with D maybe TRBD1 (6 bases). Looked up from germline, CDR1 is SGHRS and CDR2 is YFSETQ. This CDR3 is built from 14 residues. The V and J ends lost 1 base and 6 bases respectively, with 12 bases between them. For the CDR3, the DNA is TGCGCCAGCAGCTTGTACAGGGCCGACGATACGCAGTATTTT. This sequence encodes CASSLYRADDTQYF. Full variable domain (rest looked up from reference TRBV5-1 and TRBJ2-3): KAGVTQTPRYLIKTRGQQVTLSCSPISGHRSVSWYQQTPGQGLQFLFEYFSETQRNKGNFPGRFSGRQFSNSRSEMNVSTLELGDSALYLCASSLYRADDTQYFGPGTRLTVL.

This clonotype was seen more than once but under ten times. The gene calls are TRBV5-1 and TRBJ2-7, with D hard to call. V was pared by 0 bases and J by 2 bases, with 9 bases between. CDR1 and CDR2 (germline): SGHRS, YFSETQ. The CDR3 is 14 residues long. CDR3 nucleotide sequence: TGCGCCAGCAGCTTGGGACTGGGGACCTACGAGCAGTACTTC. Protein sequence: CASSLGLGTYEQYF.

The V gene is TRBV29-1, the J gene TRBJ2-2; 9 nucleotides line up with TRBD2. CDR1 and CDR2 (germline): SQVTM, ANQGSEA. Trimming took 3 bases from V and 7 from J; bases not matched to a gene: 9. The CDR3 is 15 residues long. The CDR3 sequence: CSVEPSGAQGGELFF. The CDR3 DNA is TGCAGCGTTGAGCCTAGCGGGGCCCAGGGCGGGGAGCTGTTTTTT.

This clonotype was observed a few times. J is TRBJ2-3 and V is TRBV5-1; TRBD1 agrees at 7 bases. Germline V gene lookup returns CDR1 SGHRS and CDR2 YFSETQ. Trimming took 4 bases from V and 0 from J; bases not matched to a gene: 17. This CDR3 is built from 19 residues. As DNA, the CDR3 is TGCGCCAGCAGCGGGGACCCGGGACAGCTGGGTGTTAGCACAGATACGCAGTATTTT. Its protein is CASSGDPGQLGVSTDTQYF.

V gene TRBV29-1 combines with J gene TRBJ1-2; D is unclear. This CDR3 is built from 11 residues. Germline CDR1 and CDR2: SQVTM and ANQGSEA. Trimming stripped 4 bases from V and 1 base from J, with 4 bases between. The CDR3 loop reads CSVASNYGYTF. The DNA of the CDR3 is TGCAGCGTTGCCAGTAACTATGGCTACACCTTC.

There are a few counts of this clonotype. This sequence joins TRBV4-3 and TRBJ2-3; possibly TRBD2 for D (6 bases). Germline CDR1 reads LGHNA; CDR2 reads YSLEER. V was shortened by 1 base and J by 0 bases, with 11 bases between the two germline ends. The length of the CDR3 is 16 residues. CDR3 protein: CASSQVGGGSTDTQYF. CDR3 DNA: TGCGCCAGCAGCCAAGTCGGGGGTGGGAGCACAGATACGCAGTATTTT.

The V and J genes are TRBV6-6 and TRBJ2-1, with TRBD2 matching over 13 bases. The V segment lost 6 bases and the J segment 4 bases; nucleotides outside the gene matches: 3. CDR1 and CDR2 from the germline V gene are MNHNY and SVGAGI (reference sequence). The CDR3 contains 15 residues. The CDR3 region is CASSQGLAGYNEQFF. The CDR3 nucleotides read TGTGCCAGCAGCCAGGGACTAGCGGGATACAATGAGCAGTTCTTC.

The chain employs TRBV10-3 and TRBJ2-5; D remains ambiguous. The V and J ends lost 6 bases and 3 bases respectively, with 8 bases between them. The CDR3 has 12 amino acids. Germline V CDR1 and CDR2: ENHRY, SYGVKD. The CDR3 sequence is CAIRGMEETQYF. The CDR3 DNA reads TGTGCCATCAGAGGAATGGAAGAGACCCAGTACTTC.

This clonotype showed up just a few times. The J gene is TRBJ1-1, the V gene TRBV7-9; possible D gene TRBD1, 5 bases. The V end lost 1 base, the J end lost 6 bases, and 15 bases lay between the germline ends. This CDR3 has 15 residues. The germline CDR1 and CDR2 sequences are SEHNR and FQNEAQ (reference sequence). For the CDR3, the DNA is TGTGCCAGCAGCTTAGGAATAGGGGTCAACGCTGAAGCTTTCTTT. Its protein product is CASSLGIGVNAEAFF.